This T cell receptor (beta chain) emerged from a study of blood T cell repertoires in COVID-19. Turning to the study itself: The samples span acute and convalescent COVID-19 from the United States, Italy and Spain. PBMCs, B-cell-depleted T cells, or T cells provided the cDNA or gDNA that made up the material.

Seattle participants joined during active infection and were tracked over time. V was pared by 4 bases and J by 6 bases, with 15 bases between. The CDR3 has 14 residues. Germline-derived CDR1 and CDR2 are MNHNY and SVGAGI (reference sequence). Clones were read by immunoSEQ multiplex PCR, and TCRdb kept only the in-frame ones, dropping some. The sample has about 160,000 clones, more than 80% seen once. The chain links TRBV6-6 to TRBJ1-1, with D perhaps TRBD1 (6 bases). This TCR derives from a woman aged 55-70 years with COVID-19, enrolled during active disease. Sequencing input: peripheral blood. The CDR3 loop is CASSLFRGGPEAFF. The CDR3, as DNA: TGTGCCAGCAGTTTATTCAGGGGAGGGCCTGAAGCTTTCTTT.